This TCR beta chain was observed in a study of cytomegalovirus exposure and HLA in healthy donors. Study-wide context: The Caucasian-associated ancestry cluster contained more than 75% of the approximately 400 genotyped donors.

V was cut by 1 base and J by 0 bases, with 8 bases left in between. The CDR3 sequence is 15 residues long. Germline lookup yields CDR1 MNHNS and CDR2 SASEGT. The PCR ran on 60 Vbeta and 13 Jbeta primers. The table came from immunoSEQ multiplex PCR; TCRdb's copy has only in-frame clones and leaves some out. The top ten clones hold roughly 11% of a sample with more than 65,000 clones, under 85% of them seen once. The TCR sequence derives from a woman aged 60-75 years in good health and CMV-seropositive. This chain links TRBV6-1 with TRBJ2-3, with D possibly being TRBD2 (5 bases). Sequencing used PBMCs. CDR3 protein: CASSEGTPSTDTQYF. The CDR3, as DNA: TGTGCCAGCAGTGAAGGGACTCCTAGCACAGATACGCAGTATTTT.